The 15 T cell receptor beta chains in this list originate from one sample, sequenced in a study of cytomegalovirus exposure and HLA in healthy donors. TCRdb's table, derived via immunoSEQ multiplex PCR, lists solely in-frame clones and lacks some. The table has 150,000 or so clones, around 90% seen once. Sequencing input: PBMCs. The receptors were sampled from a woman aged 18-29 years in good health and CMV-seropositive.

The chain carries TRBV10-3 and TRBJ2-7; D is unclear. This CDR3 spans 15 amino acids. Looked up from germline, CDR1 is ENHRY and CDR2 is SYGVKD. With 0 bases removed from V and 7 bases from J, the gap between germline ends came to 16 bases. The DNA for the CDR3 is TGTGCCATCAGTGAGTCAGGTTCGGGTTGGAGAGAGCAGTACTTC. It translates to CAISESGSGWREQYF.

The J gene is TRBJ2-7, the V gene TRBV5-1; the D is unclear. V lost 2 bases, J lost 2 bases, and 14 bases lay in between. This CDR3 is 15 amino acids long. Per the germline V gene, CDR1 is SGHRS and CDR2 is YFSETQ. The CDR3 DNA is TGCGCCAGCAGCTTTGTACAGCCAAACCCCTACGAGCAGTACTTC. Its translation: CASSFVQPNPYEQYF.

This clone was seen once. J is TRBJ2-2 and V is TRBV29-1; 8 bases are a match to TRBD1. CDR1 is SQVTM, CDR2 ANQGSEA, per germline. V shed 7 bases, J shed 2 bases, and the junction held 6 bases outside the gene matches. The CDR3 sequence is 14 residues long. CDR3 amino acids: CSARGQANTGELFF. DNA for the CDR3: TGCAGCGCTAGGGGACAGGCTAACACCGGGGAGCTGTTTTTT.

The chain joins TRBV4-2 to TRBJ1-4, with TRBD1 matching 7 bases. The CDR3 consists of 15 residues. The V gene's germline CDR1 is LGHNA and CDR2 YNFKEQ. Unmatched junction bases numbered 4, after V lost 2 bases and J lost 4 bases. The CDR3 DNA reads as TGTGCCAGCAGCCAAAACAGGGGTGTTAATGAAAAACTGTTTTTT. It translates to CASSQNRGVNEKLFF.

The DNA for the CDR3 is TGTGCCAGCCCGAGACTAGACACCGGGGAGCTGTTTTTT. Protein: CASPRLDTGELFF. The genes are TRBV19 and TRBJ2-2, with D perhaps matching TRBD2 (6 bases). Trimming pared 9 bases from V and 3 bases from J, leaving 11 bases between. CDR1 is LNHDA, CDR2 SQIVND, per germline (reference sequence). CDR3 size: 13 residues.

This chain connects TRBV13 to TRBJ2-7; 10 bases agree with TRBD1. Germline V CDR1 and CDR2: PRHDT, FYEKMQ (reference sequence). The CDR3 consists of 15 residues. The junction had 5 bases not matched to a gene; V was cut back by 3 bases and J by 3 bases. The CDR3 coding sequence is TGTGCCAGCAGCTTTTATGGGACAGGGGACTACGAGCAGTACTTC. Translating it yields CASSFYGTGDYEQYF.

The chain joins TRBV29-1 to TRBJ2-7; 7 bases agree with TRBD1. Germline CDR1 is SQVTM and CDR2 is ANQGSEA. This CDR3 spans 13 amino acids. J gave up 3 bases and V 4 bases, and 6 bases lay outside the gene matches. The CDR3 DNA sequence: TGCAGCGTTGTGGGACAGAATCTCTACGAGCAGTACTTC. Translation: CSVVGQNLYEQYF.

The chain couples TRBV7-2 to TRBJ2-5; 8 nucleotides agree with TRBD2. CDR1 SGHTA and CDR2 FQGNSA come from the germline V gene. V was clipped by 1 base and J by 2 bases; unmatched bases: 6. This CDR3 spans 16 amino acids. The CDR3 sequence: CASSLGVAGGQETQYF. CDR3 in DNA: TGTGCCAGCAGCTTAGGAGTCGCGGGAGGTCAAGAGACCCAGTACTTC.

The rearrangement links TRBV30 to TRBJ1-2; TRBD1 aligns across 12 bases. The CDR3 loop spans 14 amino acids. Germline assignment: CDR1 GTSNPN and CDR2 SVGIG (reference sequence). Trimming took 5 bases from V and 8 from J; bases not matched to a gene: 9. This CDR3 reads CAWGPGQGAQGYTF. The CDR3 nucleotides are TGTGCCTGGGGCCCGGGACAGGGGGCGCAAGGCTACACCTTC.

The chain links TRBV5-1 to TRBJ1-2, with 9 positions matching TRBD1. Looked up from germline, CDR1 is SGHRS and CDR2 is YFSETQ. The CDR3 runs to 16 residues. V trimming: 0 bases; J trimming: 4 bases; junction bases outside the gene matches: 7. Written as DNA, the CDR3 is TGCGCCAGCAGCTTGGCGGGACAGGGAAAAACCTATGGCTACACCTTC. This gives the protein CASSLAGQGKTYGYTF.

This sequence joins TRBV5-1 and TRBJ1-3, with 8 nucleotides matching TRBD1. Germline-derived CDR1 and CDR2 are SGHRS and YFSETQ. The CDR3 spans 14 residues. V was pared by 4 bases and J by 4 bases, with 4 bases of the junction left unmatched. In DNA, the CDR3 is TGCGCCAGCAGCACTACAGGGGGAGGAAACACCATATATTTT. Amino acids: CASSTTGGGNTIYF. The full variable domain, rest sourced from reference TRBV5-1 and TRBJ1-3, is KAGVTQTPRYLIKTRGQQVTLSCSPISGHRSVSWYQQTPGQGLQFLFEYFSETQRNKGNFPGRFSGRQFSNSRSEMNVSTLELGDSALYLCASSTTGGGNTIYFGEGSWLTVV.

The V gene is TRBV5-1, the J gene TRBJ2-7; TRBD1 matches at 7 bases. Germline values: CDR1 SGHRS, CDR2 YFSETQ. This CDR3 spans 13 amino acids. Germline trimming cut 3 bases from V and 9 bases from J; bases unmatched to any gene: 9. As DNA, the CDR3 is TGCGCCAGCAGCTCACCTTCACGGACAGGGCAGTACTTC. Translation gives CASSSPSRTGQYF.

This chain uses TRBV2 with TRBJ2-3; a weak D match, TRBD2 (5 bases). V was cut by 6 bases and J by 6 bases, with 13 bases left in between. This CDR3 is 13 amino acids long. Germline V gene lookup returns CDR1 SNHLY and CDR2 FYNNEI. The CDR3 reads CASRRELGDTQYF. The CDR3 coding sequence is TGTGCCAGCAGGAGGGAATTGGGGGATACGCAGTATTTT. Variable domain in full (rest from reference TRBV2 and TRBJ2-3): EPEVTQTPSHQVTQMGQEVILRCVPISNHLYFYWYRQILGQKVEFLVSFYNNEISEKSEIFDDQFSVERPDGSNFTLKIRSTKLEDSAMYFCASRRELGDTQYFGPGTRLTVL.

The rearrangement uses TRBV4-2 and TRBJ1-4; TRBD1 might be the D (5 bases). V shed 1 base and J shed 3 bases, with 12 bases lying between them. The CDR3 has 16 residues. Per the germline V gene, CDR1 is LGHNA and CDR2 is YNFKEQ. As DNA, the CDR3 is TGTGCCAGCAGCCAAGGCCCAGGGATCGCTAATGAAAAACTGTTTTTT. Amino acid sequence: CASSQGPGIANEKLFF.

The chain recombines TRBV18 with TRBJ2-2; 8 nucleotides match TRBD1. V dropped 5 bases and J dropped 0; count of bases not matched to a gene: 5. The CDR3 is 16 amino acids. Germline CDR1 and CDR2: KGHSH and LQKENI. CDR3 nucleotides: TGTGCCAGCTCATCGGGACAGGTAGCGAACACCGGGGAGCTGTTTTTT. Translating gives CASSSGQVANTGELFF. Using reference TRBV18 and TRBJ2-2 for the parts outside the CDR3, the full variable domain is NAGVMQNPRHLVRRRGQEARLRCSPMKGHSHVYWYRQLPEEGLKFMVYLQKENIIDESGMPKERFSAEFPKEGPSILRIQQVVRGDSAAYFCASSSGQVANTGELFFGEGSRLTVL.